The rows below give T cell receptor beta chains drawn from one sample of a study of vaccination effects on CD4 cells after COVID-19. The table came from immunoSEQ multiplex PCR; TCRdb's copy has only in-frame clones and leaves some out. The sample shows tens of thousands of clones, roughly two thirds of them seen only once. The antigens for these receptors are not known. The input for sequencing was CD4+ T cells from PBMCs cultured with HIV peptides, taken before COVID-19 vaccination. These receptors were taken from a human donor who had a prior SARS-CoV-2 infection. Both conserved end residues are part of each CDR3. A D gene is named only where the DNA matches it firmly.

V gene	D gene	J gene	CDR3 protein
TRBV27	-	TRBJ2-6	CASRGSGANVLTF
TRBV7-9	TRBD1	TRBJ1-2	CASSEDGTGNYGYTF
TRBV5-4	-	TRBJ2-6	CASSPGTVLWANVLTF
TRBV19	-	TRBJ2-1	CASSIALTATNEQFF
TRBV25-1	-	TRBJ1-4	CASRARVGSPGNEKLFF
TRBV9	-	TRBJ2-7	CASTPDPFPYEQYF
TRBV5-4	-	TRBJ1-1	CASSSITGTPEAFF
TRBV7-8	-	TRBJ2-1	CASSSWNEQFF
TRBV5-1	TRBD2	TRBJ2-3	CASSLFPSGRTDTQYF
TRBV7-9	-	TRBJ1-1	CASTGYLRDNTEAFF
TRBV5-1	-	TRBJ1-3	CASRSGSSGNTIYF
TRBV5-4	TRBD1	TRBJ2-7	CASSLDRGRFSYEQYF
TRBV5-1	TRBD1	TRBJ1-2	CASSLWDRGQGYTF